Given below is one T cell receptor (beta chain) in context. CDR1 is SGDLS, CDR2 YYNGEE, per germline. CDR3 size: 15 residues. V was pared by 3 bases and J by 0 bases, with 12 bases between. The method was immunoSEQ multiplex PCR; TCRdb's version includes in-frame clones alone and lacks a portion of them. Of under 60,000 clones in the sample, approximately 82% were seen once. These data originate in a study of blood T cell repertoires in COVID-19. Overall study: Researchers got acute and convalescent COVID-19 samples from the United States, Italy and Spain. Nucleic acid was either cDNA or gDNA, and it came from T cells, B-cell-depleted T cells, or PBMCs.

This clonotype originated in a man aged 55 to 70 with acute or convalescent COVID-19. The V call is TRBV9, the J call TRBJ1-1, with D perhaps TRBD1 (5 bases). Sequencing was done on a sample of peripheral blood. DNA of the CDR3: TGTGCCAGCAGCGCCAGGGTAATGATGAACACTGAAGCTTTCTTT. It encodes CASSARVMMNTEAFF.